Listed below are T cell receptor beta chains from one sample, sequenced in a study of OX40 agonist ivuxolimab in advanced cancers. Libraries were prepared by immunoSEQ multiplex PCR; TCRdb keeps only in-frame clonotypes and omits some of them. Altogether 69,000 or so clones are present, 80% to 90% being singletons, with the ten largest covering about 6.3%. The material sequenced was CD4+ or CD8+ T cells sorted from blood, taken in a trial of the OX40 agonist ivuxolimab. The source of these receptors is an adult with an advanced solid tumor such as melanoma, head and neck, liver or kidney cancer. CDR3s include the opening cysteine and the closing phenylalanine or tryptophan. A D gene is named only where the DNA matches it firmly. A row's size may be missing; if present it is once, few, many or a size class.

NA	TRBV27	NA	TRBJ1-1	TGTGCCAGCAGTCTACGCGACTGGAACACTGAAGCTTTCTTT	CASSLRDWNTEAFF
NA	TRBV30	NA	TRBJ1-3	TGTGCCTGGAGTGTAGGGGAGGGGGGAAACACCATATATTTT	CAWSVGEGGNTIYF
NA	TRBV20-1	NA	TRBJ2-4	TGCAGTGCTATGTGGGACCTTATTCAGTACTTC	CSAMWDLIQYF
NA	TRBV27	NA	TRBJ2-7	TGTGCCAGCAGTTTTCTCGGGGACTCCTACGAGCAGTACTTC	CASSFLGDSYEQYF
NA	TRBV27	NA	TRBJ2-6	TGTGCCAGCAGTTTGACAGGTTGGTCGGAGTCTGGGGCCAACGTCCTGACTTTC	CASSLTGWSESGANVLTF
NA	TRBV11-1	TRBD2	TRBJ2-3	TGTGCCAGCAGTTGGACTAGCGGCTACACAGATACGCAGTATTTT	CASSWTSGYTDTQYF
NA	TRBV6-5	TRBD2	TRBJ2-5	TGTGCCAGCAGCATTGGGCTAGCGGGGGAAGAGACCCAGTACTTC	CASSIGLAGEETQYF
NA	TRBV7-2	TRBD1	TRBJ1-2	TGTGCCAGCAGCTTCCCCGGCGGCTACAGGGGCTCTGATGGCTACACCTTC	CASSFPGGYRGSDGYTF
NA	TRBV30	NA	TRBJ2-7	TGTGCCTGGAGTCGGTCCCCCGGTGGGACGGACGAGCAGTACTTC	CAWSRSPGGTDEQYF
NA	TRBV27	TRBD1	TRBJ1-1	TGTGCCAGCACTGCTACAGGGGCGAACACTGAAGCTTTCTTT	CASTATGANTEAFF
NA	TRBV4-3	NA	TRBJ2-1	TGCGCCAGCAGCCAAGAAAGGGGCGATGAGCAGTTCTTC	CASSQERGDEQFF
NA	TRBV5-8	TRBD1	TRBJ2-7	TGTGCCAGCAGCGAGGACAGGTCCAGCTCCTACGAGCAGTACTTC	CASSEDRSSSYEQYF
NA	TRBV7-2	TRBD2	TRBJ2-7	TGTGCCAGCAGCTCTTCGGGGGGCTCCTACGAGCAGTACTTC	CASSSSGGSYEQYF
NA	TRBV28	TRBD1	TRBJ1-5	TGTGCCAGTTCAAACAGGGGGTCGCACCAGCCCCAGCATTTT	CASSNRGSHQPQHF
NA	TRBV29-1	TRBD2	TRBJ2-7	TGCAGCGTTGAAGATCAAGGCAAGGGACTAGCGGGGGTTGGGGAGCAGTACTTC	CSVEDQGKGLAGVGEQYF
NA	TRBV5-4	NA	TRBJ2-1	TGTGCCAGCAGCTTGCTACAGGCGCCGAACAATGAGCAGTTCTTC	CASSLLQAPNNEQFF
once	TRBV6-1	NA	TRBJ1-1	TGTGCCAGCAGTGAAACCCAGGGGAGCACTGAAGCTTTCTTT	CASSETQGSTEAFF
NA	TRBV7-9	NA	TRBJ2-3	TGTGCCAGCAGCTTTCCGGTCGAGCATAGCACAGATACGCAGTATTTT	CASSFPVEHSTDTQYF
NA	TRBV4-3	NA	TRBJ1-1	TGCGCCAGCAGCCAAGATCTACAGATCCCTGAAGCTTTCTTT	CASSQDLQIPEAFF
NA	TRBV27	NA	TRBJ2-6	TGTGCCAGCAGTTTATTATATACTGGGGCCAACGTCCTGACTTTC	CASSLLYTGANVLTF
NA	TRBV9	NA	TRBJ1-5	TGTGCCAGCAGCGAAGAAGGAGGTTTAAATCAGTCCCAGCATTTT	CASSEEGGLNQSQHF
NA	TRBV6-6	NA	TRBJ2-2	TGTGCCAGCAGTTACTCTCTGACAGGGGAGCTGTTTTTT	CASSYSLTGELFF
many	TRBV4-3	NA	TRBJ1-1	TGCGCCAGCAGCCACACTGGACGGAACACTGAAGCTTTCTTT	CASSHTGRNTEAFF
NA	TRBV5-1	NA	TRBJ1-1	TGCGCCAGCAGCTTCCCGTCGGGGACTGAAGCTTTCTTT	CASSFPSGTEAFF
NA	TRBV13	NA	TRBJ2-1	TGTGCCAGCAGCTTTAGAACCGCTGACAATGAGCAGTTCTTC	CASSFRTADNEQFF
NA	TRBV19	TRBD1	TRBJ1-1	TGTGCCAGTACCGCCGGGACAGGGAACACTGAAGCTTTCTTT	CASTAGTGNTEAFF